Following are 25 T cell receptor beta chains from one sample sequenced in a study of blood T cell repertoires in COVID-19. Assay used: immunoSEQ multiplex PCR; TCRdb lists only in-frame clones, some missing. The sample gives 250,000 or so clones, 88% of which show up once; around 3.2% is in the top ten. Sample: PBMCs or T cells enriched from blood (not recorded which). These TCRs come from a woman aged 35 to 49 who had been exposed to COVID-19.

This clone was found once. This sequence joins TRBV6-4 and TRBJ1-2; TRBD1 matches at 9 bases. The CDR3 is made up of 19 amino acids. Germline V gives CDR1 MRHNA, CDR2 SNTAGT. The J segment lost 2 bases and the V segment lost 6 bases, leaving 19 bases of the junction unmatched. CDR3 coding DNA: TGTGCCAGCAGGTTCTGGAATTGGACAGGGGCCCCAGGGAACTATGGCTACACCTTC. It encodes CASRFWNWTGAPGNYGYTF.

Only one count was recorded for this clone. The chain recombines TRBV13 with TRBJ2-2; the match to TRBD2 covers 15 bases. V gave up 5 bases and J gave up 1 base; unmatched junction bases: 14. This CDR3 comprises 21 residues. Germline loops: CDR1 PRHDT, CDR2 FYEKMQ (reference sequence). CDR3 loop: CASSLWRLGLAGGVNTGELFF. Written as DNA, the CDR3 is TGTGCCAGCAGCCTGTGGAGGCTAGGACTAGCGGGAGGGGTGAACACCGGGGAGCTGTTTTTT.

The V and J genes are TRBV4-3 and TRBJ1-4; D ambiguous. Germline-derived CDR1 and CDR2 are LGHNA and YSLEER. Trimming took 5 bases from V and 7 from J, leaving 29 bases between them. The CDR3 contains 19 residues. The CDR3, as DNA: TGCGCCAGCAGCAGAAGTAAGCCGGGATCCTGGGCGGGTGGTGAAAAACTGTTTTTT. Translated: CASSRSKPGSWAGGEKLFF.

J is TRBJ2-7 and V is TRBV5-5; the match to TRBD1 covers 12 bases. CDR3 length: 17 residues. The V gene end was trimmed by 3 bases and the J gene end by 6 bases; junction bases not matched to a gene: 13. The germline gives CDR1 SGHKS, CDR2 YYEKEE (reference sequence). CDR3 residues: CASSSIPLGTGGSEQYF. The CDR3 DNA is TGTGCCAGCAGCTCAATACCACTCGGGACAGGGGGCTCCGAGCAGTACTTC.

The chain couples TRBV4-3 to TRBJ2-5; 8 bases map to TRBD1. V dropped 0 bases and J dropped 4; count of bases not matched to a gene: 7. CDR1 and CDR2 (germline): LGHNA, YSLEER. This CDR3 region has 16 residues. For the CDR3, the DNA is TGCGCCAGCAGCCAAGACCGACAGGGGAAAGGAGAGACCCAGTACTTC. Amino acids: CASSQDRQGKGETQYF.

The genes are TRBV3-1 (or the pseudogene TRBV3-2) and TRBJ1-2; TRBD1 is a possible D gene (6 bases). CDR1 and CDR2 (germline): LGHDT, YNNKEL (reference sequence). The CDR3 is 15 amino acids. Trimming took 3 bases from V and 14 from J, leaving 25 bases between them. In DNA form, the CDR3 reads TGTGCCAGCAGCCATTTAAGGACAGCCAATTCCGGGGCGACCTTC. It encodes CASSHLRTANSGATF.

The chain carries TRBV11-3 and TRBJ1-1; TRBD1 aligns across 7 bases. The trim removed 2 bases at V and 10 bases at J, leaving 4 bases unmatched. CDR1 and CDR2 from the germline V gene are SGHNT and YENEEA. CDR3 length equals 12 residues. This CDR3 is CASSLSAGGAFF. In DNA, the CDR3 is TGTGCCAGCAGCTTATCCGCAGGGGGAGCTTTCTTT.

The gene calls are TRBV5-8 and TRBJ2-3; D is perhaps TRBD2 (6 bases). Trimming stripped 4 bases from V and 0 bases from J, with 9 bases between. The CDR3 is made up of 14 amino acids. Germline lookup yields CDR1 SGHTS and CDR2 YDEGEE. The CDR3 loop reads CASSGSGSTDTQYF. The CDR3 DNA sequence: TGTGCCAGCAGCGGGAGCGGGAGCACAGATACGCAGTATTTT.

The V call is TRBV7-2, the J call TRBJ2-2, with unresolved D. Germline assignment: CDR1 SGHTA and CDR2 FQGNSA. Trimming took 1 base from V and 9 from J, leaving 12 bases between them. The CDR3 runs to 14 residues. The CDR3 DNA reads as TGTGCCAGCAGCTTAGATAGGAATAGCCGGGAGCTGTTTTTT. This translates into CASSLDRNSRELFF.

This clone was counted between two and nine times. At the DNA level, this CDR3 is encoded by other sequences in the same sample as well. This chain uses TRBV5-4 with TRBJ2-7; TRBD2 agrees at 8 bases. Germline assignment: CDR1 SGHNT and CDR2 YYREEE (reference sequence). The CDR3 loop spans 13 amino acids. J gave up 2 bases and V 4 bases, and 2 bases lay outside the gene matches. The DNA of the CDR3 is TGTGCCAGCAGCCCGGGACTAGCCTACGAGCAGTACTTC. It yields the protein CASSPGLAYEQYF.

The chain has TRBV27 and TRBJ2-1; D might be TRBD2 (5 bases). The CDR3 extends over 16 amino acids. Germline lookup yields CDR1 MNHEY and CDR2 SMNVEV (reference sequence). V lost 2 bases and J lost 2, with 13 bases in between. The CDR3 DNA sequence: TGTGCCAGCAGTTTAAATAAACTAGTTGCCTACAATGAGCAGTTCTTC. Translating gives CASSLNKLVAYNEQFF.

A single count supports this clone. The chain carries TRBV2 and TRBJ2-1, with TRBD2 matching 7 bases. The CDR3 has 11 amino acids. Germline V gene sequence: CDR1 SNHLY, CDR2 FYNNEI. The V and J ends lost 6 bases and 13 bases, in that order; junction bases with no gene match: 6. The CDR3 nucleotides read TGTGCCAGCAGAGTTGGGACTAAACAGTTCTTC. Translating gives CASRVGTKQFF.

This sequence joins TRBV29-1 and TRBJ1-1; D may be TRBD1 (5 bases). This CDR3 is 14 amino acids long. V was shortened by 5 bases and J by 1 base, with 14 bases between the two germline ends. CDR1 SQVTM and CDR2 ANQGSEA come from the germline V gene. The CDR3 region is CSVRSNRPNTEAFF. In DNA form, the CDR3 reads TGCAGCGTTCGATCTAACAGGCCGAACACTGAAGCTTTCTTT.

The chain recombines TRBV2 with TRBJ1-6; D ambiguous. CDR3 length equals 17 residues. Trimming left V 5 bases short and J 1 base short, with 15 bases between. CDR1 and CDR2 (germline): SNHLY, FYNNEI. The CDR3 protein is CASSQRPSGSYNSPLHF. As DNA, the CDR3 is TGTGCCAGCAGTCAGAGACCGTCCGGGTCCTATAATTCACCCCTCCACTTT. The variable domain in full, with the rest retrieved from reference TRBV2 and TRBJ1-6, is EPEVTQTPSHQVTQMGQEVILRCVPISNHLYFYWYRQILGQKVEFLVSFYNNEISEKSEIFDDQFSVERPDGSNFTLKIRSTKLEDSAMYFCASSQRPSGSYNSPLHFGNGTRLTVT.

The chain combines TRBV4-3 with TRBJ2-1, with no clear D. Looked up from germline, CDR1 is LGHNA and CDR2 is YSLEER. The CDR3 loop spans 16 amino acids. The germline V and J ends were trimmed by 0 bases and 4 bases, with 13 bases remaining between them. Written as DNA, the CDR3 is TGCGCCAGCAGCCAAGATTACGCCACTCTGTACAATGAGCAGTTCTTC. Its protein is CASSQDYATLYNEQFF.

The gene calls are TRBV28 and TRBJ2-3; TRBD2 matches at 10 bases. The germline V gene encodes CDR1 MDHEN and CDR2 SYDVKM. J gave up 2 bases and V 6 bases, and 5 bases lay outside the gene matches. The CDR3 runs to 15 residues. The chain's CDR3 is CASSVLAGPTDTQYF. CDR3 bases: TGTGCCAGCAGCGTACTAGCGGGGCCCACAGATACGCAGTATTTT.

The V and J genes are TRBV6-2 or TRBV6-3 and TRBJ2-7, with unresolved D. Germline CDR1 is MNHEY and CDR2 is SVGEGT. V was trimmed by 2 bases and J by 4 bases, leaving 15 bases between them. This CDR3 spans 15 amino acids. The CDR3 sequence is CASSYVGAAAYEQYV. For the CDR3, the DNA is TGTGCCAGCAGTTACGTGGGCGCAGCAGCATACGAGCAGTACGTC.

The rearrangement joins TRBV5-4 to TRBJ2-3, with 8 bases fitting TRBD1. CDR3 length equals 15 residues. CDR1 SGHNT and CDR2 YYREEE come from the germline V gene (reference sequence). Trimming took 4 bases from V and 4 from J; bases not matched to a gene: 8. The CDR3 nucleotides read TGTGCCAGCAGCCGCCCACAGGGGGTAGCAGATACGCAGTATTTT. This sequence encodes CASSRPQGVADTQYF.

The rearrangement joins TRBV5-5 to TRBJ2-7, with D unresolved. V lost 0 bases and J 3 bases, leaving 10 bases between the germline ends. CDR3 length: 14 amino acids. Germline CDR1 is SGHKS and CDR2 is YYEKEE (reference sequence). CDR3 bases: TGTGCCAGCAGCTTGGTTGCAGGAAACTACGAGCAGTACTTC. This encodes CASSLVAGNYEQYF. The full variable domain, rest sourced from reference TRBV5-5 and TRBJ2-7, is DAGVTQSPTHLIKTRGQQVTLRCSPISGHKSVSWYQQVLGQGPQFIFQYYEKEERGRGNFPDRFSARQFPNYSSELNVNALLLGDSALYLCASSLVAGNYEQYFGPGTRLTVT.

The chain couples TRBV7-9 to TRBJ2-5, with 11 positions matching TRBD2. The CDR3 is 15 amino acids. The germline V gene encodes CDR1 SEHNR and CDR2 FQNEAQ (reference sequence). Unmatched junction bases numbered 9, after V lost 7 bases and J lost 5 bases. The DNA for the CDR3 is TGTGCCAGCACAATTTTAGCGGGAGGGCGTGAGACCCAGTACTTC. It translates to CASTILAGGRETQYF.

The chain employs TRBV11-3 and TRBJ1-4; 8 nucleotides line up with TRBD1. Germline V lookup: CDR1 SGHNT, CDR2 YENEEA. The length of the CDR3 is 15 residues. J gave up 5 bases and V 5 bases, and 7 bases lay outside the gene matches. In nucleotides, the CDR3 is TGTGCCAGCAGCCTCAGCCGGGACAGGAATGAAAAACTGTTTTTT. This codes for CASSLSRDRNEKLFF.

This chain connects TRBV11-3 to TRBJ2-1; the match to TRBD2 covers 15 bases. CDR1 is SGHNT and CDR2 is YENEEA in the germline V gene. V was pared by 5 bases and J by 5 bases, with 13 bases of the junction left unmatched. The CDR3 is 19 amino acids. Written as DNA, the CDR3 is TGTGCCAGCAGCCCGCGGCCGGGACTAGCGGGAGGCCGGAACAATGAGCAGTTCTTC. Protein sequence: CASSPRPGLAGGRNNEQFF.

This clone was found a few times. This chain connects TRBV4-2 to TRBJ1-3; no clear D gene. CDR1 LGHNA and CDR2 YNFKEQ come from the germline V gene. This CDR3 comprises 15 residues. Trimming left V 6 bases short and J 1 base short, with 13 bases between. The DNA of the CDR3 is TGTGCCAGCAGATTAGCGGATCGTTCTGGAAACACCATATATTTT. Translated, it gives CASRLADRSGNTIYF.

The chain uses TRBV24-1 and TRBJ2-1; 8 bases align to TRBD2. J lost 4 bases, V lost 9 bases, and 10 bases had no gene match. This CDR3 has 15 residues. CDR1 is KGHDR, CDR2 SFDVKD, per germline. The CDR3 reads CATQATGGLYNEQFF. The CDR3, as DNA: TGTGCCACCCAGGCTACGGGAGGGTTATACAATGAGCAGTTCTTC.

This rearrangement joins TRBV6-5 to TRBJ2-5, with 11 bases matching TRBD1. This CDR3 has 14 residues. V dropped 6 bases and J dropped 5; count of bases not matched to a gene: 5. Per the germline V gene, CDR1 is MNHEY and CDR2 is SVGAGI. The DNA for the CDR3 is TGTGCCAGCAGCTTGGGACAGGGGGTGGAGACCCAGTACTTC. This codes for CASSLGQGVETQYF.